This entry lists 12 T cell receptor beta chains sequenced from one sample in a study of naive and memory T cell subsets. An equimolar mix of two oligonucleotides served as the beta constant-region primer for TRBC1 and TRBC2. TCRdb redid the calling of the UMI-ligation and nested PCR reads with MiXCR, one entry per CDR3 protein. The data hold approximately 140,000 distinct CDR3 sequences, with approximately 15% observed a single time. Sequencing was performed on naive CD4+ T cells from blood. The receptors stem from a human donor in good health.

This clonotype occurred a few times. V and J are TRBV7-2 and TRBJ2-5; a weak D match, TRBD2 (5 bases). V dropped 1 base and J dropped 6 bases, with 12 bases sitting between them. Germline CDR1 SGHTA, CDR2 FQGNSA. This CDR3 spans 14 amino acids. The CDR3 DNA is TGTGCCAGCAGCTTAGGCCCCGGGGAAAAGACCCAGTACTTC. Translation: CASSLGPGEKTQYF.

This clonotype occurred a few times. CDR3 protein: CASSLLRNQPQHF. The DNA for the CDR3 is TGTGCCAGCAGTTTGTTGCGTAATCAGCCCCAGCATTTT. This chain links TRBV12-3 or TRBV12-4 with TRBJ1-5, with D uncertain. The CDR3 sequence is 13 residues long. V lost 3 bases to trimming and J lost 4 bases, with 7 bases between them.

This chain uses TRBV4-1 with TRBJ2-6; D tentatively reads TRBD1 or TRBD2 (5 bases each). Germline V lookup: CDR1 MGHRA, CDR2 YSYEKL. The V end was cut by 1 base, the J end by 2 bases, with 9 bases between. CDR3 size: 16 residues. The CDR3 protein is CASSQGQGPGANVLTF. DNA for the CDR3: TGCGCCAGCAGCCAAGGCCAGGGACCTGGGGCCAACGTCCTGACTTTC.

This clonotype showed up just a few times. This chain connects TRBV12-3 or TRBV12-4 to TRBJ2-3; D remains unclear. V lost 7 bases to trimming and J lost 2 bases, with 19 bases between them. The CDR3 is made up of 16 amino acids. The DNA for the CDR3 is TGTGCCAGCACCCTCGGAGACGGATTCTCCACAGATACGCAGTATTTT. This gives the protein CASTLGDGFSTDTQYF.

The rearrangement links TRBV27 to TRBJ1-5, with D maybe TRBD1 (6 bases). Trimming removed 6 bases from V and 9 bases from J, with 18 bases in between. The CDR3 length is 14 residues. Per the germline V gene, CDR1 is MNHEY and CDR2 is SMNVEV (reference sequence). CDR3 protein: CASRDQGRFGPQHF. CDR3 DNA sequence: TGTGCCAGCAGAGACCAGGGGCGGTTTGGGCCCCAGCATTTT.

This clonotype turned up a few times. The chain uses TRBV6-1 and TRBJ2-5, with D perhaps assigned TRBD1 or TRBD2 (5 bases each). In germline, CDR1 is MNHNS, CDR2 SASEGT. The CDR3 runs 17 residues. The V end lost 8 bases, the J end lost 7 bases, and 29 bases lay between the germline ends. The CDR3 DNA sequence: TGTGCCAGCGATAATAGGCAGGGCGGTTCGGGACGAAGGACCCAGTACTTC. As protein: CASDNRQGGSGRRTQYF.

The genes are TRBV7-2 and TRBJ2-1; no clear D gene. The germline V and J ends were trimmed by 1 base and 8 bases, with 12 bases remaining between them. CDR3 length equals 14 residues. Per germline, CDR1 SGHTA and CDR2 FQGNSA. Written as DNA, the CDR3 is TGTGCCAGCAGCTTAGTAGCCCTGACGGATGAGCAGTTCTTC. As protein: CASSLVALTDEQFF.

In this sample, this clonotype turned up a few times. This sequence joins TRBV6-5 and TRBJ1-5; no reliable D call. CDR3 length equals 14 residues. The V end lost 5 bases, the J end lost 7 bases, and 15 bases lay between the germline ends. Per germline, CDR1 MNHEY and CDR2 SVGAGI. Written as DNA, the CDR3 is TGTGCCAGCAGTCGGACCCTGTCCGGGCAGCCCCAGCATTTT. It is translated as CASSRTLSGQPQHF.

The chain recombines TRBV2 with TRBJ2-3, with D possibly TRBD1 on 6 matching bases. V was trimmed by 4 bases and J by 0 bases, leaving 11 bases between them. Germline values: CDR1 SNHLY, CDR2 FYNNEI. The CDR3 is 15 amino acids. For the CDR3, the DNA is TGTGCCAGCAGTGGTCAGAGGGGGAGCACAGATACGCAGTATTTT. Amino acid sequence: CASSGQRGSTDTQYF.

CDR3: CASSRTGERTQYF. CDR3 coding DNA: TGTGCCAGTAGTAGGACGGGAGAACGGACCCAGTACTTC. This chain links TRBV19 with TRBJ2-5; TRBD2 might be the D (6 bases). Germline V gene sequence: CDR1 LNHDA, CDR2 SQIVND (reference sequence). The CDR3 covers 13 residues. V lost 4 bases and J lost 7, with 13 bases in between.

The sample holds a few counts of this clonotype. This chain joins TRBV28 and TRBJ2-3; 10 positions agree with TRBD2. CDR1 MDHEN and CDR2 SYDVKM come from the germline V gene. V was pared by 3 bases and J by 0 bases, with 9 bases of the junction left unmatched. This CDR3 region has 18 residues. The CDR3 protein is CASSFGLADFSSTDTQYF. The CDR3 region has the DNA TGTGCCAGCAGTTTCGGACTAGCGGACTTTTCTAGCACAGATACGCAGTATTTT.

The J gene is TRBJ2-1, the V gene TRBV6-1; perhaps D is TRBD1 or TRBD2 (6 bases each). Germline CDR1 reads MNHNS; CDR2 reads SASEGT. This CDR3 is 15 amino acids long. Trimming shortened V by 6 bases and J by 3 bases, and 15 bases separated the two germline ends. CDR3 loop: CASRRGWGVYNEQFF. CDR3 DNA sequence: TGTGCCAGCAGGAGGGGGTGGGGGGTCTACAATGAGCAGTTCTTC.